The entry below gives a single TCR beta chain sequence along with its context. What it binds is unknown. These data belong to a study of T cells in Graves' hyperthyroidism and ophthalmopathy. Whole-study findings and limits: In blood, most of the thyroid clonotypes expanded above 0.001 were also present. Median prediction lead before ophthalmopathy onset was 6.5 to 7 months with the model.

What was amplified from RNA transcripts were TCR beta CDR3 regions. HTBI primers were employed in a first-round RT-PCR of the TCR CDR3. Using its own MiXCR run on the multiplex PCR reads, TCRdb lists one record per CDR3 protein. Here the sample spans under 300,000 distinct CDR3 sequences, less than 15% being singletons. V was pared by 7 bases and J by 3 bases, with 7 bases between. The CDR3 covers 12 residues. CDR1 ENHRY and CDR2 SYGVKD come from the germline V gene. Not enrolled were patients with uncontrolled infection, other autoimmune disease, pregnancy or lactation. The specimen sequenced was blood. The TCR comes from a woman in her thirties with Graves' hyperthyroidism that later progressed to Graves' ophthalmopathy. The rearrangement joins TRBV10-3 to TRBJ1-3, with a possible D match to TRBD1 (6 bases). The DNA for the CDR3 is TGTGCCATCACAGGGGATGGAAACACCATATATTTT. Its translation is CAITGDGNTIYF.